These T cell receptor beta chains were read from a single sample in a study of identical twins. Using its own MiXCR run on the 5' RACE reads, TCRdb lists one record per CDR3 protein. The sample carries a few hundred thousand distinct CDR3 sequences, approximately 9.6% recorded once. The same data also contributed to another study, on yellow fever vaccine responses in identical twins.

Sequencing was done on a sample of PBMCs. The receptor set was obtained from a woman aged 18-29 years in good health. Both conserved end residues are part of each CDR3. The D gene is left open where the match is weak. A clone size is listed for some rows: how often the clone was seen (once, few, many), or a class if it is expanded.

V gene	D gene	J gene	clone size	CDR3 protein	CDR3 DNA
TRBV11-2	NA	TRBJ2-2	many	CASSLLGTGELFF	TGTGCCAGCAGCTTATTAGGCACCGGGGAGCTGTTTTTT
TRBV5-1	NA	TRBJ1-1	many	CASSLSTVNTEAFF	TGCGCCAGCAGCTTGTCTACAGTAAACACTGAAGCTTTCTTT
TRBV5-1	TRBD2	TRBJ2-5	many	CASRPATSGGPLETQYF	TGCGCCAGCAGGCCGGCGACTAGCGGGGGGCCGTTGGAGACCCAGTACTTC
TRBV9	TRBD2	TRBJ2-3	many	CASSSRGGASTDTQYF	TGTGCCAGCAGCTCACGGGGGGGGGCTAGCACAGATACGCAGTATTTT
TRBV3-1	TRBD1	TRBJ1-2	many	CASNRQGIYGYTF	TGTGCCAGCAACCGACAGGGCATCTATGGCTACACCTTC
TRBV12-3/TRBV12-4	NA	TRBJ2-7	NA	CASSLGAGNLLFSYEQYF	TGTGCCAGCAGTTTGGGTGCAGGGAACTTGCTCTTCTCCTACGAGCAGTACTTC
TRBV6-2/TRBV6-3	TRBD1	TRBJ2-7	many	CASSWTGAYEQYF	TGTGCCAGCAGTTGGACAGGCGCCTACGAGCAGTACTTC
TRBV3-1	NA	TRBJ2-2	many	CASSQDRSNTGELFF	TGTGCCAGCAGCCAAGATCGATCGAACACCGGGGAGCTGTTTTTT
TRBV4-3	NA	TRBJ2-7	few	CASSLRLGGWYEQYF	TGCGCCAGCAGCCTTCGCTTGGGGGGCTGGTACGAGCAGTACTTC
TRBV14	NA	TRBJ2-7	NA	CASSQVKGFSEQYF	TGTGCCAGCAGCCAAGTAAAGGGGTTCTCCGAGCAGTACTTC
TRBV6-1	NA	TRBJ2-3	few	CASRLGPPSTDTQYF	TGTGCCAGCAGGCTGGGACCTCCCAGCACAGATACGCAGTATTTT
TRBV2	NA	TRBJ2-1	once	CASKWNWDDEQSF	TGTGCCAGCAAGTGGAATTGGGATGACGAGCAGTCCTTC
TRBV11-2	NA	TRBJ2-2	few	CASSLGLVRGTGELFF	TGTGCCAGCAGCTTAGGCCTGGTACGGGGTACCGGGGAGCTGTTTTTT
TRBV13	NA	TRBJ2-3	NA	CASSLAVLGDTQYF	TGTGCCAGCAGCTTAGCCGTATTAGGAGATACGCAGTATTTT
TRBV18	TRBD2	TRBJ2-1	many	CASSPYPGGINEQFF	TGTGCCAGCTCGCCGTATCCGGGGGGGATTAATGAGCAGTTCTTC
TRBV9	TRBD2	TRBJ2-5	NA	CASSVGTSGNRGETQYF	TGTGCCAGCAGCGTCGGGACTAGCGGGAACCGAGGGGAGACCCAGTACTTC
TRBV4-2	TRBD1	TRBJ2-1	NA	CASSQDLGTDYNEQFF	TGTGCCAGCAGCCAAGATCTTGGGACAGATTACAATGAGCAGTTCTTC
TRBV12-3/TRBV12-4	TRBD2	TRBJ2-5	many	CASSYPTRLAGVETQYF	TGTGCCAGCAGTTACCCCACAAGACTAGCGGGAGTGGAGACCCAGTACTTC
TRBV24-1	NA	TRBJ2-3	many	CATSDPTPGPSTDTQYF	TGTGCCACCAGTGATCCGACCCCCGGACCCTCCACAGATACGCAGTATTTT
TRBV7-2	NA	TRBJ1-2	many	CASSYRWDPYYTF	TGTGCCAGCAGCTATAGATGGGACCCGTACTACACCTTC
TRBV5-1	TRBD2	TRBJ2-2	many	CASMRVAGNTGELFF	TGCGCCAGCATGAGGGTAGCGGGAAACACCGGGGAGCTGTTTTTT
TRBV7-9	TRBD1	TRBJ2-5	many	CASSVGTAQETQYF	TGTGCCAGCAGCGTCGGGACAGCACAAGAGACCCAGTACTTC
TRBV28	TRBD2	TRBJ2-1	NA	CASSSSGSRDEQFF	TGTGCCAGCAGTTCGAGCGGGAGTAGGGATGAGCAGTTCTTC
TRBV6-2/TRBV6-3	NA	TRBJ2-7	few	CASGEWNYEQYF	TGTGCCAGCGGAGAGTGGAATTACGAGCAGTACTTC
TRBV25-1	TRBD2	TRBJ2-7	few	CASSEYVTGTSGLLSYEQYF	TGTGCCAGCAGTGAATATGTCACCGGGACTAGCGGGTTACTTTCCTACGAGCAGTACTTC
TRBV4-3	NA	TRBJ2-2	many	CASSQDTGRTGELFF	TGCGCCAGCAGCCAAGATACAGGGCGGACCGGGGAGCTGTTTTTT
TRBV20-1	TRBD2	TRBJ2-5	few	CSARGTSGDQETQYF	TGCAGTGCTAGAGGGACTAGCGGGGATCAAGAGACCCAGTACTTC
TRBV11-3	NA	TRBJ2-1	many	CASSLRGQLDNEQFF	TGTGCCAGCAGCTTACGGGGGCAGTTAGACAATGAGCAGTTCTTC
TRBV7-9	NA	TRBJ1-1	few	CASSLKGFGDTEAFF	TGTGCCAGCAGCTTAAAGGGTTTCGGGGACACTGAAGCTTTCTTT
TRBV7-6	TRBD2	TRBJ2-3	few	CASSLSSGRPTDTQYF	TGTGCCAGCAGCTTATCCAGCGGGAGACCGACAGATACGCAGTATTTT
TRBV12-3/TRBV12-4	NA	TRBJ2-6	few	CASSFLGGNSGANVLTF	TGTGCCAGCAGTTTCTTAGGGGGTAACTCTGGGGCCAACGTCCTGACTTTC
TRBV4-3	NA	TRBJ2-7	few	CASSQARPPGGSYEQYF	TGCGCCAGCAGCCAAGCCCGCCCCCCGGGTGGCTCCTACGAGCAGTACTTC
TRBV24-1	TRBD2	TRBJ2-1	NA	CATSDLRSGSLNEQFF	TGTGCCACCAGTGATTTGCGTAGCGGGAGTCTTAATGAGCAGTTCTTC
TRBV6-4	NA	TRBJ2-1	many	CASSAAPGQGGDEQFF	TGTGCCAGCAGTGCCGCCCCAGGGCAGGGTGGTGATGAGCAGTTCTTC
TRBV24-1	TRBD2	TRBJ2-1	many	CATSDHKLATRNEQFF	TGTGCCACCAGTGACCACAAACTAGCGACTCGGAATGAGCAGTTCTTC
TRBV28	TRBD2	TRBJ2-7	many	CASRTSGATYEQYF	TGTGCCAGCAGAACTAGCGGAGCCACCTACGAGCAGTACTTC
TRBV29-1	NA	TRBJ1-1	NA	CSVVAVNTEAFF	TGCAGCGTTGTGGCAGTTAACACTGAAGCTTTCTTT
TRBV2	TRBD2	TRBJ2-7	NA	CAKTIAGGKYEQYF	TGTGCCAAGACCATCGCGGGGGGTAAATACGAGCAGTACTTC
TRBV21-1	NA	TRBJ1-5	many	CASSKKDRGDQPQHF	TGTGCCAGCAGCAAAAAGGACCGGGGTGACCAGCCCCAGCATTTT
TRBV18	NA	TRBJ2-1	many	CASSPRPGVSYNEQFF	TGTGCCAGCTCACCCCGGCCGGGGGTCTCCTACAATGAGCAGTTCTTC
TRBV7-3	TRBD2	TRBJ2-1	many	CASSTGLAGELNEQFF	TGTGCCAGCAGCACAGGACTAGCGGGGGAGCTTAATGAGCAGTTCTTC
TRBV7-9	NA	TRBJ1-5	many	CASSPGGPSSNQPQHF	TGTGCCAGCAGCCCGGGGGGACCATCTAGCAATCAGCCCCAGCATTTT
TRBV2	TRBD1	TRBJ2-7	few	CASSIDRVGTYEQYF	TGTGCCAGCAGCATAGACAGGGTGGGGACCTACGAGCAGTACTTC
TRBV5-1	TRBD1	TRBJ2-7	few	CASSGTGGAYEQYF	TGCGCCAGCAGCGGGACAGGGGGGGCCTACGAGCAGTACTTC
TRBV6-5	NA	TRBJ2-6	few	CASSYPTGSGANVLTF	TGTGCCAGCAGTTACCCCACAGGGAGTGGGGCCAACGTCCTGACTTTC
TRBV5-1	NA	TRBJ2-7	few	CASSSPTGGFYEQYF	TGCGCCAGCAGCAGCCCGACAGGAGGATTCTACGAGCAGTACTTC
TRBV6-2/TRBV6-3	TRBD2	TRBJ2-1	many	CASSYGNTGTSGYNEQFF	TGTGCCAGCAGTTACGGTAATACTGGGACTAGCGGTTACAATGAGCAGTTCTTC
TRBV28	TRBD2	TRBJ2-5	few	CASRTSGGKWETQYF	TGTGCCAGCAGGACTAGCGGGGGGAAATGGGAGACCCAGTACTTC
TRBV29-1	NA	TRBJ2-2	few	CSVVLYTGELFF	TGCAGCGTAGTTCTCTACACCGGGGAGCTGTTTTTT
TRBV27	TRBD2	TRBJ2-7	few	CASSSSLAGTFF	TGTGCCAGCAGTTCCTCACTAGCGGGGACTTTCTTC
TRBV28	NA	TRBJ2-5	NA	CASSSRAGLETQYF	TGTGCCAGCAGTTCGCGGGCGGGGTTGGAGACCCAGTACTTC
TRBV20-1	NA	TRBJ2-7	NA	CSVRVRATYEQYF	TGCAGTGTAAGGGTCAGGGCTACCTACGAGCAGTACTTC
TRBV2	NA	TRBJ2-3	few	CASRRVEGTDTQYF	TGTGCCAGCAGAAGGGTCGAGGGCACAGATACGCAGTATTTT
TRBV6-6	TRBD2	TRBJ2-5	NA	CASRASGETQYF	TGTGCCAGCAGGGCTAGCGGGGAGACCCAGTACTTC
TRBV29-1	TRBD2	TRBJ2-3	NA	CSVSRNSGGAKDTQYF	TGCAGCGTTTCACGTAATAGCGGGGGGGCCAAAGATACGCAGTATTTT